The 5 T cell receptor beta chains listed next were all sequenced from one sample in a study of regulatory T cells in long-lasting Graves disease. Through Arm-PCR of CDR3 regions and iRepertoire HTBI primers, TCR beta libraries were built. TCRdb redid the calling of the multiplex PCR reads with MiXCR, one entry per CDR3 protein. Of over 300,000 distinct CDR3 sequences in the sample, 15% to 20% were seen once. Noted time point: persistent/refractory GD, antithyroid drugs over 5 years with positive TRAb. From RNA extracted from PBMCs, the TCR library was made. This specimen was peripheral blood mononuclear cells (PBMCs), taken when the disease was refractory, from a patient treated with antithyroid drugs. All receptors come from a female donor with Graves disease.

Ten or more counts support this clonotype. The V call is TRBV11-2, the J call TRBJ1-1; 9 bases align to TRBD1. Per germline, CDR1 SGHAT and CDR2 FQNNGV. The CDR3 runs to 17 residues. Trimming cost V 7 bases and J 1 base; bases outside gene matches: 13. CDR3 sequence: CASTLGDRVRQNTEAFF. The CDR3 DNA reads as TGTGCCAGCACCCTAGGGGACAGGGTGAGGCAGAACACTGAAGCTTTCTTT.

This clonotype was observed at least ten times. V and J are TRBV28 and TRBJ1-2; TRBD1 is a possible D gene (6 bases). CDR1 is MDHEN, CDR2 SYDVKM, per germline. V was trimmed by 3 bases and J by 8 bases, leaving 19 bases between them. The CDR3 covers 15 residues. The CDR3 is CASSLGSQGRFGYTF. DNA for the CDR3: TGTGCCAGCAGTTTGGGGTCACAGGGTAGATTCGGCTACACCTTC.

J is TRBJ1-2 and V is TRBV9; D is uncertain. Trimming took 0 bases from V and 0 from J, leaving 6 bases between them. This CDR3 region has 14 residues. The V gene's germline CDR1 is SGDLS and CDR2 YYNGEE. For the CDR3, the DNA is TGTGCCAGCAGCGTAGGAGCTCCTAACTATGGCTACACCTTC. Its protein is CASSVGAPNYGYTF.

This clonotype showed up many times. This chain uses TRBV6-1 with TRBJ1-1, with D perhaps matching TRBD1 (5 bases). V lost 7 bases and J lost 5, with 11 bases in between. This CDR3 has 12 amino acids. Germline V CDR1 and CDR2: MNHNS, SASEGT. The CDR3 reads CASNEWGTEAFF. The CDR3 bases are TGTGCCAGCAACGAATGGGGGACTGAAGCTTTCTTT.

This chain joins TRBV7-9 and TRBJ1-4, with a weak D call TRBD1 (5 bases). The germline V and J ends were trimmed by 5 bases and 8 bases, with 18 bases remaining between them. Germline V gene sequence: CDR1 SEHNR, CDR2 FQNEAQ (reference sequence). The CDR3 runs 15 residues. The CDR3 nucleotides are TGTGCCAGCAGCCCCGCGGGGGAGGGTTTCGAAAAACTGTTTTTT. This codes for CASSPAGEGFEKLFF.